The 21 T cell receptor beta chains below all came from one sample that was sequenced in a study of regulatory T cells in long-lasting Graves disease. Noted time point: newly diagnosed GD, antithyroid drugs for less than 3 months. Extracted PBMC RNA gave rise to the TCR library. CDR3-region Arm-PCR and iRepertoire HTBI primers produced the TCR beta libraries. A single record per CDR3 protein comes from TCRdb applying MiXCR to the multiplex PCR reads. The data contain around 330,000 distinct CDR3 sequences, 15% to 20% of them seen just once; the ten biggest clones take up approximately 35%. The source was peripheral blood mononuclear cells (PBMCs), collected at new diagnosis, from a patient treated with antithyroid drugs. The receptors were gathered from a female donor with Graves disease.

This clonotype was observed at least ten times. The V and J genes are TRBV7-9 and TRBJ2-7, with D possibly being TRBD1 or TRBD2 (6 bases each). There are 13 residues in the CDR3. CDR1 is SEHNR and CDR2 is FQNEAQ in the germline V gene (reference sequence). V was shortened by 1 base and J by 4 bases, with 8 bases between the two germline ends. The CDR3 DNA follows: TGTGCCAGCAGCTTAGTAGGGGGGTACGAGCAGTACTTC. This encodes CASSLVGGYEQYF.

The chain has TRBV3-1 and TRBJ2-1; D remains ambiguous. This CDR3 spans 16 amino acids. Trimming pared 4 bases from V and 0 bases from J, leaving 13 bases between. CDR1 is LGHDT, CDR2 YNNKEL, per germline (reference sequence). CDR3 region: CASSRGSGSSYNEQFF. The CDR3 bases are TGTGCCAGCAGCCGCGGCAGTGGAAGCTCCTACAATGAGCAGTTCTTC.

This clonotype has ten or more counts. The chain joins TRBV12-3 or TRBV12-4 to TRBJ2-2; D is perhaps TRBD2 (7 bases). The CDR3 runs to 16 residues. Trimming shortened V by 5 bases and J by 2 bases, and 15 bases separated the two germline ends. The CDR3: CASSLRAGTNTGELFF. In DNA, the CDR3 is TGTGCCAGCAGTCTCCGAGCGGGGACAAACACCGGGGAGCTGTTTTTT.

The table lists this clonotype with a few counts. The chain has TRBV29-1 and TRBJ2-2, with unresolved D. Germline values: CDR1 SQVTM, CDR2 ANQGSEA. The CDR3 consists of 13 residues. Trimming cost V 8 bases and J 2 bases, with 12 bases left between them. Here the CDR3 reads CSQQQGNTGELFF. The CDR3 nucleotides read TGCAGCCAGCAGCAAGGCAACACCGGGGAGCTGTTTTTT.

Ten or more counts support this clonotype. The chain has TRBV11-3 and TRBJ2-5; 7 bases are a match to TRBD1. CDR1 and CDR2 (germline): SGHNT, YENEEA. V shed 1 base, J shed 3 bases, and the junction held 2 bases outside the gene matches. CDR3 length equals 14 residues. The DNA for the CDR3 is TGTGCCAGCAGCTTAGTCCAGGGGGAAGAGACCCAGTACTTC. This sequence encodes CASSLVQGEETQYF.

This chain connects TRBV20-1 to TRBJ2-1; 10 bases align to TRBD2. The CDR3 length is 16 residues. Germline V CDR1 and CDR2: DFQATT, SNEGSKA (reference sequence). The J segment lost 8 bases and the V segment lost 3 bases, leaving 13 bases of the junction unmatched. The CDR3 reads CSASPSASGSLHEQFF. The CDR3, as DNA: TGCAGTGCTAGTCCCTCGGCTAGCGGGAGTCTACATGAGCAGTTCTTC.

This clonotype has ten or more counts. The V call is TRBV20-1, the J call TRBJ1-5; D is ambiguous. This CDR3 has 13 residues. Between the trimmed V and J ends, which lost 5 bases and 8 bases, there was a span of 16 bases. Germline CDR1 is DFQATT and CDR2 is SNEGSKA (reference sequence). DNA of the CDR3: TGCAGTGCTTCTAGGCCCCCGGTAGAGCCCCAGCATTTT. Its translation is CSASRPPVEPQHF.

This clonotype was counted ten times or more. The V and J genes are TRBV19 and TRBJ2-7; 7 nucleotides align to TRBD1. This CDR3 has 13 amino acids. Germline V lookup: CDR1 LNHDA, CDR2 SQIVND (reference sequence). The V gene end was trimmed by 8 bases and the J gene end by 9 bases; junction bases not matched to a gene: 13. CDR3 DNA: TGTGCCAGTCAGAGGGAGAGGGGGCGGCCGCAGTACTTC. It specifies CASQRERGRPQYF.

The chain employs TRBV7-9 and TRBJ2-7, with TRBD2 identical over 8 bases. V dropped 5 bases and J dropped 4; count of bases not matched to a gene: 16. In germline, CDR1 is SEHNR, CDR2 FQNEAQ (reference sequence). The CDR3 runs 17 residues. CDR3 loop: CASSPGGAGRRIYEQYF. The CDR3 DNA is TGTGCCAGCAGCCCCGGGGGGGCCGGACGGAGAATTTACGAGCAGTACTTC.

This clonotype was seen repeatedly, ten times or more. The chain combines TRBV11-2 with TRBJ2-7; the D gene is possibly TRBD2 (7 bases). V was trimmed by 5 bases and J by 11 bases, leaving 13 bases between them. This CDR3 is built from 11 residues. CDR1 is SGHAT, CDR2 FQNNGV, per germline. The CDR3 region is CASSRGGGKYF. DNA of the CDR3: TGTGCCAGCAGCAGGGGGGGGGGGAAGTACTTC.

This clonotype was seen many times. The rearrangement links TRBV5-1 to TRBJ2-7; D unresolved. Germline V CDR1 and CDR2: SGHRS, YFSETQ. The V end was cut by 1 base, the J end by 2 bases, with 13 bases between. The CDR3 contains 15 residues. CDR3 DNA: TGCGCCAGCAGCTTGAGAGATCCTCTAACCTACGAGCAGTACTTC. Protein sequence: CASSLRDPLTYEQYF.

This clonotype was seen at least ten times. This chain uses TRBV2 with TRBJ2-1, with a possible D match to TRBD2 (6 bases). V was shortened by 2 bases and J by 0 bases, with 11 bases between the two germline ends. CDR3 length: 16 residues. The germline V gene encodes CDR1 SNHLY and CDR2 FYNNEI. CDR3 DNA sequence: TGTGCCAGCAGTGAACGGGGACTCAGCTCCTACAATGAGCAGTTCTTC. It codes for CASSERGLSSYNEQFF. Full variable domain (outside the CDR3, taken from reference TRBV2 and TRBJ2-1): EPEVTQTPSHQVTQMGQEVILRCVPISNHLYFYWYRQILGQKVEFLVSFYNNEISEKSEIFDDQFSVERPDGSNFTLKIRSTKLEDSAMYFCASSERGLSSYNEQFFGPGTRLTVL.

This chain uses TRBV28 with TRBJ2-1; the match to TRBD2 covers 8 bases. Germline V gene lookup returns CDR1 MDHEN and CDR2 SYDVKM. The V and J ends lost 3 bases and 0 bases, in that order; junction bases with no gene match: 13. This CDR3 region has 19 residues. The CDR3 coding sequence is TGTGCCAGCAGTTTCGGCGGGAGGTCCCTTCTTAGCTCCTACAATGAGCAGTTCTTC. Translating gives CASSFGGRSLLSSYNEQFF.

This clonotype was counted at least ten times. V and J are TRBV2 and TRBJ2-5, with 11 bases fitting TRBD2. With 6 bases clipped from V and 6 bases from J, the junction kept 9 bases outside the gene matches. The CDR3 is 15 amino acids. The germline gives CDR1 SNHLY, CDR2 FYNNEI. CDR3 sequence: CASRPTSGGAQTQYF. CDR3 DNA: TGTGCCAGCAGACCCACTAGCGGGGGCGCACAGACCCAGTACTTC.

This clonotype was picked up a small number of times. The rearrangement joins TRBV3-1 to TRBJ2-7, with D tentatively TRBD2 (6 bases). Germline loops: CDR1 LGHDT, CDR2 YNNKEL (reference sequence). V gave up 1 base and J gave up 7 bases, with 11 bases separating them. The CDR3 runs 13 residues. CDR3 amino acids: CASSQAGRDEQYF. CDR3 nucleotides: TGTGCCAGCAGCCAAGCTGGGCGGGATGAGCAGTACTTC.

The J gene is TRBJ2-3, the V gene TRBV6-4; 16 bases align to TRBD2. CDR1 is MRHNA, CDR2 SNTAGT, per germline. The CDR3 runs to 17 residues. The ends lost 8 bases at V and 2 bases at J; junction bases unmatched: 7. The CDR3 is CASALGLAGGPTDTQYF. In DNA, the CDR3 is TGTGCCAGCGCCTTGGGACTAGCGGGAGGGCCCACAGATACGCAGTATTTT.

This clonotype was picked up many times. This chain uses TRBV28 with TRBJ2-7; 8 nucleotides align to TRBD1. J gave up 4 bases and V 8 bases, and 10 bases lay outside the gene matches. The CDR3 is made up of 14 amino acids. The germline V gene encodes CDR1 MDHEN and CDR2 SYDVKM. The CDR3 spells CASGLTGTGYEQYF. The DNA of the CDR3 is TGTGCCAGCGGACTTACAGGGACAGGATACGAGCAGTACTTC.

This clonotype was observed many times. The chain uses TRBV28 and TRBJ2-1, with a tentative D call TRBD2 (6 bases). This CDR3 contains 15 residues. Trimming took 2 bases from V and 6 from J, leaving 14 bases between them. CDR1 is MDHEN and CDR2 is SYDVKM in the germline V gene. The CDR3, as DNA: TGTGCCAGCAGTTTAGAGAGGGCGGGGCTCAATGAGCAGTTCTTC. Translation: CASSLERAGLNEQFF.

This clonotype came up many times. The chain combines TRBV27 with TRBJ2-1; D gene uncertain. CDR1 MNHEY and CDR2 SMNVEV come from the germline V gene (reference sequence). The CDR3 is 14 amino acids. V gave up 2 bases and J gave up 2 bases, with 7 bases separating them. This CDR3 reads CASSLGLPYNEQFF. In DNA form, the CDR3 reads TGTGCCAGCAGTTTAGGCCTGCCCTACAATGAGCAGTTCTTC.

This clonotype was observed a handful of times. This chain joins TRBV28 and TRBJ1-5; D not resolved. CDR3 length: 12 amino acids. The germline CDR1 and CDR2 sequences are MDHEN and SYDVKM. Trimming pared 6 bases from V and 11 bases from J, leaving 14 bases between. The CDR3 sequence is CASRFGLWAQHF. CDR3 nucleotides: TGTGCCAGCAGGTTTGGGTTATGGGCCCAGCATTTT. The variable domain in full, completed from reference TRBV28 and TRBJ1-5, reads DVKVTQSSRYLVKRTGEKVFLECVQDMDHENMFWYRQDPGLGLRLIYFSYDVKMKEKGDIPEGYSVSREKKERFSLILESASTNQTSMYLCASRFGLWAQHFGDGTRLSIL.

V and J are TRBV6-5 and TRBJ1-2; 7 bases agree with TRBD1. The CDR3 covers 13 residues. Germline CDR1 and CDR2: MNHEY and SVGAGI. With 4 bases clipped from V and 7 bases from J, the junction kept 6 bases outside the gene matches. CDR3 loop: CASSFGTVGGYTF. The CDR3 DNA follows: TGTGCCAGCAGTTTCGGGACAGTTGGTGGCTACACCTTC.